Below, 27 T cell receptor beta chains from the same sample are listed, as sequenced in a study of blood T cells in healthy people across ages. Combining a sample-barcoded 5' primer with a J-beta primer mix, a second PCR ran for roughly 6 to 12 cycles. TCRdb used MiXCR to reprocess the 5' RACE reads, holding one entry per CDR3 protein. This sample carries 650,000 to 900,000 distinct CDR3 sequences, 62% of them seen once, and the ten largest clones take roughly a quarter. The sequenced sample was blood. The receptors stem from a young man in good health.

This clonotype was observed a handful of times. This CDR3 is CASSEVRTGSYEQYF. CDR3 in DNA: TGTGCCAGCAGTGAAGTTAGGACAGGGTCCTACGAGCAGTACTTC. The V call is TRBV2, the J call TRBJ2-7, with 8 bases aligning to TRBD1. Germline lookup yields CDR1 SNHLY and CDR2 FYNNEI. This CDR3 region has 15 residues. The junction had 3 bases not matched to a gene; V was cut back by 1 base and J by 1 base.

The gene calls are TRBV25-1 and TRBJ2-1; D is ambiguous. Per germline, CDR1 MGHDK and CDR2 SYGVNS. V was shortened by 4 bases and J by 10 bases, with 14 bases between the two germline ends. The CDR3 loop spans 13 amino acids. The CDR3 nucleotides are TGTGCCAGCAGTGCAGAGAATCGCGACGAGCAGTTCTTC. Translating it yields CASSAENRDEQFF.

The rearrangement links TRBV4-3 to TRBJ2-4; D ambiguous. The DNA end is more similar to TRBJ2-7, so the J call may be wrong. CDR3 length: 15 amino acids. Germline CDR1 LGHNA, CDR2 YSLEER. CDR3: CASSQLLVAPYEQYF. In nucleotides, the CDR3 is TGCGCCAGCAGCCAACTTCTTGTGGCGCCCTACGAGCAGTACTTC.

This chain connects TRBV24-1 to TRBJ2-3; TRBD1 matches 9 bases. Germline V gene sequence: CDR1 KGHDR, CDR2 SFDVKD. The CDR3 spans 13 residues. After removal of 9 bases from V and 3 bases from J, the junction contained 3 bases not matched to a gene. The CDR3 DNA reads TGTGCCACCGAGGGACAGGGAACAGATACGCAGTATTTT. Translation: CATEGQGTDTQYF.

The J gene is TRBJ2-3, the V gene TRBV20-1, with 15 bases aligning to TRBD2. Germline CDR1 reads DFQATT; CDR2 reads SNEGSKA (reference sequence). Trimming at V came to 0 bases and at J to 3 bases, leaving 7 bases not matched to a gene. The CDR3 is made up of 18 amino acids. CDR3: CSARDGLAGGQYTDTQYF. The CDR3 DNA is TGCAGTGCTAGAGATGGACTAGCGGGGGGGCAATATACAGATACGCAGTATTTT.

A few counts support this clonotype. This chain connects TRBV7-6 to TRBJ2-3; no reliable D call. V lost 1 base, J lost 6 bases, and 11 bases lay in between. Germline assignment: CDR1 SGHVS and CDR2 FNYEAQ. The CDR3 spans 14 residues. CDR3 residues: CASSLGSSPDTQYF. CDR3 DNA: TGTGCCAGCAGCTTAGGGTCAAGTCCTGATACGCAGTATTTT.

This clonotype was counted ten times or more. This chain connects TRBV12-3 or TRBV12-4 to TRBJ2-3; the D gene is possibly TRBD1 (5 bases). The V end lost 5 bases, the J end lost 2 bases, and 17 bases lay between the germline ends. The CDR3 runs to 16 residues. CDR3 sequence reads: CASSRRTNGITDTQYF. The CDR3 DNA reads TGTGCCAGCAGTCGACGGACAAACGGAATCACAGATACGCAGTATTTT.

The chain recombines TRBV6-5 with TRBJ2-3; the D is unclear. Germline loops: CDR1 MNHEY, CDR2 SVGAGI. The V gene lost 2 bases and the J gene lost 2 bases, with 5 bases spanning the gap. The CDR3 consists of 13 residues. CDR3 coding DNA: TGTGCCAGCAGTTACCCTTCCACAGATACGCAGTATTTT. Translated, it gives CASSYPSTDTQYF.

This chain connects TRBV2 to TRBJ2-5; weak D call: TRBD1 (5 bases). Trimming stripped 10 bases from V and 0 bases from J, with 12 bases between. The germline V gene encodes CDR1 SNHLY and CDR2 FYNNEI. CDR3 length: 13 residues. CDR3 sequence (DNA): TGTGCCAAGACAGACAGCTACCAAGAGACCCAGTACTTC. It encodes CAKTDSYQETQYF.

V and J are TRBV13 and TRBJ1-3; D may be TRBD1 (5 bases). CDR1 and CDR2 from the germline V gene are PRHDT and FYEKMQ (reference sequence). The V end lost 5 bases, the J end lost 0 bases, and 5 bases lay between the germline ends. This CDR3 region has 13 residues. CDR3 DNA: TGTGCCAGCAGCGGGGGCTCTGGAAACACCATATATTTT. Encoded protein: CASSGGSGNTIYF.

The V gene is TRBV12-3 or TRBV12-4, the J gene TRBJ2-1; D unclear. V lost 5 bases to trimming and J lost 5 bases, with 13 bases between them. The CDR3 spans 14 residues. The CDR3 loop reads CASSRTANHNEQFF. The CDR3 DNA is TGTGCCAGCAGTCGGACGGCTAACCACAATGAGCAGTTCTTC.

Many counts were recorded for this clonotype. Its ends do not fully match the called genes, so a read error is possible. The chain combines TRBV5-1 with TRBJ2-1; D gene uncertain. There are 11 residues in the CDR3. Germline V gene data show CDR1 as SGHRS and CDR2 as YFSETQ. CDR3 residues: CASSLGREQFF. The DNA of the CDR3 is TGTGCCAGCAGCTTAGGCAGGGAGCAGTTCTTC. Variable domain in full (rest from reference TRBV5-1 and TRBJ2-1): KAGVTQTPRYLIKTRGQQVTLSCSPISGHRSVSWYQQTPGQGLQFLFEYFSETQRNKGNFPGRFSGRQFSNSRSEMNVSTLELGDSALYLCASSLGREQFFGPGTRLTVL.

V and J are TRBV7-9 and TRBJ2-1, with 11 bases fitting TRBD2. Germline V lookup: CDR1 SEHNR, CDR2 FQNEAQ (reference sequence). This CDR3 region has 17 residues. V was clipped by 2 bases and J by 1 base; unmatched bases: 4. The CDR3 region has the DNA TGTGCCAGCAGCTTACCGACTAGCGGGGCGTCCTACAATGAGCAGTTCTTC. It translates to CASSLPTSGASYNEQFF. The variable domain in full, completed from reference TRBV7-9 and TRBJ2-1, reads DTGVSQNPRHKITKRGQNVTFRCDPISEHNRLYWYRQTLGQGPEFLTYFQNEAQLEKSRLLSDRFSAERPKGSFSTLEIQRTEQGDSAMYLCASSLPTSGASYNEQFFGPGTRLTVL.

This clonotype was seen only a few times. J is TRBJ1-2 and V is TRBV11-2, with no clear D. The CDR3 covers 16 residues. CDR1 is SGHAT, CDR2 FQNNGV, per germline. Deletions cut 0 bases from V and 0 bases from J, with 11 bases between. For the CDR3, the DNA is TGTGCCAGCAGCTTAGACATCCTACGAGCTAACTATGGCTACACCTTC. Protein sequence: CASSLDILRANYGYTF.

This clonotype was seen a single time. This rearrangement joins TRBV29-1 to TRBJ2-3; D uncertain. The CDR3 has 14 amino acids. Trimming removed 6 bases at V and 3 bases at J, with 16 bases between. CDR1 and CDR2 (germline): SQVTM, ANQGSEA. The CDR3, as DNA: TGCAGCGTCGCAGACATTTTCCAAACAGATACGCAGTATTTT. Protein: CSVADIFQTDTQYF.

The rearrangement uses TRBV9 and TRBJ2-1; 7 bases match TRBD2. Germline V gene sequence: CDR1 SGDLS, CDR2 YYNGEE. The ends lost 0 bases at V and 2 bases at J; junction bases unmatched: 5. The CDR3 contains 16 residues. CDR3 coding DNA: TGTGCCAGCAGCGTAGTTCCTAGCGGAGCCTACAATGAGCAGTTCTTC. As protein: CASSVVPSGAYNEQFF.

The chain recombines TRBV11-2 with TRBJ2-3; unclear D gene. The CDR3 loop spans 12 amino acids. Germline assignment: CDR1 SGHAT and CDR2 FQNNGV. V shed 3 bases and J shed 6 bases, with 7 bases lying between them. CDR3 sequence reads: CASSFPWDTQYF. The CDR3 DNA is TGTGCCAGCAGCTTCCCCTGGGATACGCAGTATTTT.

The chain joins TRBV7-3 to TRBJ2-1; TRBD1 agrees at 8 bases. The CDR3 totals 13 residues. Germline values: CDR1 SGHTA, CDR2 FQGTGA. V shed 8 bases and J 5 bases; nucleotides not matched to a gene: 5. CDR3 in DNA: TGTGCCAGCCGTGCAGGGGGCCACAATGAGCAGTTCTTC. This encodes CASRAGGHNEQFF.

The J gene is TRBJ1-5, the V gene TRBV20-1; D uncertain. Germline V gene sequence: CDR1 DFQATT, CDR2 SNEGSKA (reference sequence). The CDR3 loop spans 14 amino acids. The V gene lost 6 bases and the J gene lost 1 base, with 13 bases spanning the gap. The CDR3 loop reads CSAVLGLSNQPQHF. The DNA for the CDR3 is TGCAGTGCAGTACTGGGCTTGAGCAATCAGCCCCAGCATTTT.

This clonotype was recorded at least ten times. This chain joins TRBV12-3 or TRBV12-4 and TRBJ1-5; TRBD1 might be the D (6 bases). V lost 1 base, J lost 6 bases, and 22 bases lay in between. The CDR3 length is 18 residues. The CDR3, as DNA: TGTGCCAGCAGTTTAGGCTCAGGAGGAGGGGGTCGAGGTCAGCCCCAGCATTTT. This encodes CASSLGSGGGGRGQPQHF.

This clonotype was observed a few times. This chain joins TRBV12-3 or TRBV12-4 and TRBJ1-5; D is unresolved. The CDR3 runs to 14 residues. V lost 5 bases and J 0 bases, leaving 8 bases between the germline ends. DNA of the CDR3: TGTGCCAGCAGTGATCGTTATAGCAATCAGCCCCAGCATTTT. As protein: CASSDRYSNQPQHF.

In its sample, this clonotype was seen a few times. The rearrangement joins TRBV5-1 to TRBJ1-5, with D possibly TRBD1 on 6 matching bases. Trimming took off 1 base at V and 3 bases at J, with 11 bases between the two ends. The CDR3 runs to 15 residues. Germline CDR1 and CDR2: SGHRS and YFSETQ. DNA for the CDR3: TGCGCCAGCAGCTTGTCAGGGGCTTACAATCAGCCCCAGCATTTT. The encoded protein is CASSLSGAYNQPQHF.

This chain connects TRBV4-2 to TRBJ1-2, with D perhaps matching TRBD1 (6 bases). Germline CDR1 reads LGHNA; CDR2 reads YNFKEQ. Trimming took off 0 bases at V and 5 bases at J, with 13 bases between the two ends. The CDR3 contains 15 residues. The CDR3 reads CASSQEVQGRYGYTF. DNA of the CDR3: TGTGCCAGCAGCCAAGAGGTTCAGGGGCGATATGGCTACACCTTC.

The chain combines TRBV21-1 with TRBJ2-7; the table names TRBD1, a call not compared with the DNA. TRBV21-1 is a recognized pseudogene. The CDR3 sequence is 17 residues long. Here the CDR3 reads CASSISSDGETPYEQYF. CDR3 bases: TGTGCCAGCAGCATCTCCAGCGACGGGGAAACCCCCTACGAGCAGTACTTC.

This clonotype was detected a few times. This sequence joins TRBV4-3 and TRBJ1-4; 8 bases are shared with TRBD1. The J segment lost 6 bases and the V segment lost 0 bases, leaving 12 bases of the junction unmatched. The CDR3 has 18 residues. From germline, CDR1 is LGHNA and CDR2 YSLEER. DNA for the CDR3: TGCGCCAGCAGCCAAGACCAGTATCCGACAGGGGAACATGAAAAACTGTTTTTT. Its translation: CASSQDQYPTGEHEKLFF.

The gene calls are TRBV21-1 and TRBJ2-5. TRBV21-1 is shown as a pseudogene. The CDR3 runs to 11 residues. CDR3 sequence: CASSKPRSQYF. The CDR3 DNA reads as TGTGCCAGCAGCAAACCCAGGAGTCAGTACTTC.

J is TRBJ1-5 and V is TRBV28, with D uncertain. The V end was cut by 5 bases, the J end by 7 bases, with 18 bases between. The CDR3 runs 15 residues. Germline CDR1 and CDR2: MDHEN and SYDVKM. CDR3 in DNA: TGTGCCAGCAGTGAGGAGATATTTGAGGTCCAGCCCCAGCATTTT. Translated: CASSEEIFEVQPQHF.